This TCR beta chain was captured in a study of blood T cell repertoires in COVID-19. For the study at large: Sites across the United States, Italy and Spain contributed samples from acute and convalescent COVID-19. Sources were T cells, B-cell-depleted T cells, or PBMCs; the material itself was cDNA or gDNA.

Germline assignment: CDR1 MDHEN and CDR2 SYDVKM. CDR3 length: 16 amino acids. V lost 4 bases, J lost 0 bases, and 15 bases lay in between. Clones were read by immunoSEQ multiplex PCR, and TCRdb kept only the in-frame ones, dropping some. The sample carries under 300,000 clones, around 80% recorded once. The chain employs TRBV28 and TRBJ1-1; D uncertain. The specimen was peripheral blood. The sequence was obtained from a woman in her forties with active or convalescent COVID-19. CDR3 amino acids: CASSSGPEEMNTEAFF. The CDR3 DNA reads as TGTGCCAGCAGTTCAGGTCCAGAAGAGATGAACACTGAAGCTTTCTTT.